The 3 T cell receptor beta chains below all came from one sample that was sequenced in a study of CXCR3-negative and CXCR3-positive naive CD8 T cells. General study findings and limits: CXCR3-negative naive cells had less hydrophobic TRB CDR3s than did CXCR3-positive naive cells.

Through 5' RACE with UMI labels, the TRB cDNA libraries were prepared. TCRdb reworked the 5' RACE reads into one entry per CDR3 protein, no DNA. This sample's clone table lists nearly 110,000 distinct CDR3 sequences. Their antigen targets remain unknown. The sequencing input was naive CXCR3+ CD8+ T cells from blood. Subset: CD45RO-CCR7+CD27+CD95- naive CD8+ T cells expressing CXCR3 (TNR3+). These receptors all stem from a human donor in good health. Some clones in this sample may be carry-over from other donors' samples.

The V gene is TRBV14, the J gene TRBJ1-2; checking the TCRdb D call of TRBD1 is not possible without DNA. From germline, CDR1 is SGHDN and CDR2 FVKESK. The CDR3 is made up of 17 amino acids. CDR3 region: CASSSRFVGRGLYGYTF.

The J gene is TRBJ1-2, the V gene TRBV3-1; TCRdb calls TRBD1, which cannot be checked without DNA. The length of the CDR3 is 14 residues. CDR1 LGHDT and CDR2 YNNKEL come from the germline V gene (reference sequence). CDR3 sequence reads: CASSQEGGYYGYTF.

The rearrangement uses TRBV15 and TRBJ2-5; lacking DNA, the TRBD2 call made by TCRdb goes unchecked. The germline CDR1 and CDR2 sequences are LNHNV and YYDKDF (reference sequence). The CDR3 extends over 16 amino acids. The CDR3: CATSRGTSGGQETQYF.